What follows are 29 T cell receptor beta chains derived from one specimen sequenced in a study of T cell responses to AZD1222 COVID-19 vaccine. TCRdb keeps only in-frame clones here, not all; method: immunoSEQ multiplex PCR. The sample has 100,000 or so clones, 85% to 90% seen once; the top ten hold roughly a sixth. Specimen: peripheral blood, collected on day 0 of AZD1222 vaccination. The receptors come from an adult in good health.

The rearrangement links TRBV24-1 to TRBJ1-1; D gene ambiguous. Germline-derived CDR1 and CDR2 are KGHDR and SFDVKD. Trimming took off 12 bases at V and 1 base at J, with 14 bases between the two ends. The CDR3 is 13 amino acids. CDR3 coding DNA: TGTGCCCCGCACGCCTACCCGAACACTGAAGCTTTCTTT. This translates into CAPHAYPNTEAFF.

The chain is built from TRBV25-1 and TRBJ2-1; a weak D match, TRBD2 (5 bases). Germline V gives CDR1 MGHDK, CDR2 SYGVNS. The CDR3 runs to 15 residues. The V and J ends lost 1 base and 0 bases respectively, with 7 bases between them. CDR3 sequence: CASSELGSSYNEQFF. The CDR3 region has the DNA TGTGCCAGCAGTGAATTAGGGAGCTCCTACAATGAGCAGTTCTTC.

This sequence joins TRBV28 and TRBJ1-4; possibly TRBD1 for D (6 bases). Trimming took off 6 bases at V and 3 bases at J, with 8 bases between the two ends. CDR3 size: 13 residues. Germline V gene lookup returns CDR1 MDHEN and CDR2 SYDVKM. CDR3 loop: CASSQGPNEKLFF. The CDR3 DNA is TGTGCCAGCAGCCAGGGGCCTAATGAAAAACTGTTTTTT.

J is TRBJ2-3 and V is TRBV5-1; D not certain. Germline loops: CDR1 SGHRS, CDR2 YFSETQ. The CDR3 totals 15 residues. Trimming cost V 0 bases and J 6 bases, with 14 bases left between them. As DNA, the CDR3 is TGCGCCAGCAGCTTGGAAGACGGCAATATGGATACGCAGTATTTT. Protein product: CASSLEDGNMDTQYF.

This rearrangement joins TRBV4-1 to TRBJ1-1; D remains ambiguous. Germline loops: CDR1 MGHRA, CDR2 YSYEKL. V lost 1 base and J 3 bases, leaving 9 bases between the germline ends. The CDR3 is 14 residues long. CDR3 protein: CASSQASLDTEAFF. The CDR3 nucleotides read TGCGCCAGCAGCCAAGCCAGCCTGGACACTGAAGCTTTCTTT.

This clone was seen just once. The chain has TRBV4-1 and TRBJ1-3; D possibly corresponds to TRBD1 (6 bases). Germline V gene sequence: CDR1 MGHRA, CDR2 YSYEKL. The CDR3 covers 15 residues. The V gene lost 4 bases and the J gene lost 2 bases, with 12 bases spanning the gap. The CDR3 loop reads CASSLMQGTGNTIYF. Here the CDR3 DNA reads TGCGCCAGCAGCCTTATGCAGGGGACTGGAAACACCATATATTTT.

The chain uses TRBV5-5 and TRBJ2-7; no clear D. Trimming pared 4 bases from V and 0 bases from J, leaving 11 bases between. Germline V CDR1 and CDR2: SGHKS, YYEKEE (reference sequence). CDR3 size: 14 residues. CDR3: CASSPNTDSYEQYF. In DNA form, the CDR3 reads TGTGCCAGCAGCCCGAACACGGACTCCTACGAGCAGTACTTC.

This clone was detected many times. V usage is TRBV5-1 and J usage is TRBJ2-7, with 8 bases that match TRBD1. The CDR3 runs 13 residues. CDR1 and CDR2 from the germline V gene are SGHRS and YFSETQ. V shed 0 bases and J 6 bases; nucleotides not matched to a gene: 2. The CDR3 nucleotides are TGCGCCAGCAGCTTGGTCGGGACAGGCGAGCAGTACTTC. Its translation: CASSLVGTGEQYF.

The chain links TRBV4-1 to TRBJ1-5, with D unresolved. From germline, CDR1 is MGHRA and CDR2 YSYEKL. This CDR3 contains 17 residues. V was shortened by 0 bases and J by 4 bases, with 16 bases between the two germline ends. The CDR3 region has the DNA TGCGCCAGCAGCCAAGAATTTAGGCAGTCCTTTAATCAGCCCCAGCATTTT. It codes for CASSQEFRQSFNQPQHF.

The gene calls are TRBV5-1 and TRBJ2-3, with TRBD1 matching 9 bases. The CDR3 has 16 residues. The V gene end was trimmed by 0 bases and the J gene end by 4 bases; junction bases not matched to a gene: 6. CDR1 and CDR2 (germline): SGHRS, YFSETQ. The DNA of the CDR3 is TGCGCCAGCAGCTTGGGTGGGACAGGGCGTCCAGATACGCAGTATTTT. As protein: CASSLGGTGRPDTQYF.

This chain uses TRBV6-1 with TRBJ1-1; D is uncertain. The germline V gene has CDR1 MNHNS and CDR2 SASEGT. The CDR3 runs 13 residues. Trimming removed 1 base from V and 9 bases from J, with 12 bases in between. The CDR3 spells CASSEEGAWKAFF. CDR3 DNA: TGTGCCAGCAGTGAAGAGGGCGCGTGGAAAGCTTTCTTT.

The chain joins TRBV27 to TRBJ2-1; 7 bases map to TRBD2. The CDR3 contains 20 residues. V was clipped by 6 bases and J by 2 bases; unmatched bases: 22. Looked up from germline, CDR1 is MNHEY and CDR2 is SMNVEV (reference sequence). The CDR3 DNA is TGTGCCAGCAGCCCTAAAGTCAGGTCGGGGGGATCAGTACCCTACAATGAGCAGTTCTTC. It is translated as CASSPKVRSGGSVPYNEQFF.

V gene TRBV6-5 combines with J gene TRBJ1-2, with a weak D call TRBD1 (6 bases). The ends were cut back, 6 bases at V and 7 bases at J, with 21 bases in the middle. The germline gives CDR1 MNHEY, CDR2 SVGAGI. The CDR3 runs 15 residues. The CDR3 here is CASRARGQKLGGYTF. DNA of the CDR3: TGTGCCAGCAGGGCGAGGGGACAAAAACTCGGTGGCTACACCTTC.

This chain joins TRBV14 and TRBJ1-6, with 11 bases matching TRBD1. Losses at the gene ends were 3 bases for V and 8 bases for J; bases not matched to a gene: 6. CDR1 is SGHDN and CDR2 is FVKESK in the germline V gene. This CDR3 is built from 16 residues. The CDR3 region is CASSQDRGRVYSPLHF. As DNA, the CDR3 is TGTGCCAGCAGCCAGGACAGGGGGCGAGTATATTCACCCCTCCACTTT.

The chain has TRBV3-1 (or the pseudogene TRBV3-2) and TRBJ2-1; D remains ambiguous. The germline gives CDR1 LGHDT, CDR2 YNNKEL (reference sequence). Trimming left V 4 bases short and J 7 bases short, with 8 bases between. The CDR3 covers 12 residues. The CDR3 DNA follows: TGTGCCAGCAGCCTACTACATAATGAGCAGTTCTTC. Encoded protein: CASSLLHNEQFF.

Worth noting for this clone: The sample contains more than one DNA sequence encoding this CDR3. The CDR3 DNA follows: TGCGCCAGCAGCTTGGGGGACACTGAAGCTTTCTTT. Translating gives CASSLGDTEAFF. The V call is TRBV5-1, the J call TRBJ1-1; D is ambiguous. Germline CDR1 SGHRS, CDR2 YFSETQ. The CDR3 is made up of 12 amino acids. Trimming shortened V by 0 bases and J by 3 bases, and 3 bases separated the two germline ends. Drawing the rest from reference TRBV5-1 and TRBJ1-1, the complete variable domain is KAGVTQTPRYLIKTRGQQVTLSCSPISGHRSVSWYQQTPGQGLQFLFEYFSETQRNKGNFPGRFSGRQFSNSRSEMNVSTLELGDSALYLCASSLGDTEAFFGQGTRLTVV.

The chain recombines TRBV28 with TRBJ1-2; the D is unclear. The CDR3 is 14 residues long. V was trimmed by 2 bases and J by 0 bases, leaving 7 bases between them. In germline, CDR1 is MDHEN, CDR2 SYDVKM. The CDR3 nucleotides read TGTGCCAGCAGTTTAGCTCGAACTAACTATGGCTACACCTTC. Its translation: CASSLARTNYGYTF.

The gene calls are TRBV19 and TRBJ1-5, with a possible D match to TRBD1 (5 bases). This CDR3 comprises 17 residues. V gave up 4 bases and J gave up 1 base, with 17 bases separating them. Germline V gene lookup returns CDR1 LNHDA and CDR2 SQIVND (reference sequence). In DNA, the CDR3 is TGTGCCAGTAGTACAGGGAAAGGGCTTTCAAGCAATCAGCCCCAGCATTTT. It is translated as CASSTGKGLSSNQPQHF.

The chain combines TRBV19 with TRBJ1-4; 8 nucleotides agree with TRBD1. The V gene's germline CDR1 is LNHDA and CDR2 SQIVND (reference sequence). Germline trimming cut 2 bases from V and 8 bases from J; bases unmatched to any gene: 16. CDR3 size: 18 residues. CDR3 in DNA: TGTGCCAGTAGTATAAACGGTGCCGGCAGGGGGCGAAACGAAAAACTGTTTTTT. Its protein is CASSINGAGRGRNEKLFF.

The chain has TRBV10-3 and TRBJ2-3, with a tentative D call TRBD1 (6 bases). V gave up 11 bases and J gave up 2 bases, with 14 bases separating them. The CDR3 spans 13 residues. CDR1 is ENHRY and CDR2 is SYGVKD in the germline V gene. CDR3 residues: CAYRGQSTDTQYF. CDR3 sequence (DNA): TGTGCCTACCGAGGACAGTCCACAGATACGCAGTATTTT.

V gene TRBV19 combines with J gene TRBJ2-4; 10 bases align to TRBD2. With 5 bases clipped from V and 3 bases from J, the junction kept 7 bases outside the gene matches. CDR3 size: 16 residues. Per germline, CDR1 LNHDA and CDR2 SQIVND (reference sequence). CDR3 sequence reads: CASSPWTSGFKNIQYF. In nucleotides, the CDR3 is TGTGCCAGTAGTCCCTGGACTAGCGGATTCAAAAACATTCAGTACTTC.

The chain recombines TRBV6-5 with TRBJ1-1; D unresolved. V shed 5 bases and J shed 5 bases, with 12 bases lying between them. Germline V lookup: CDR1 MNHEY, CDR2 SVGAGI. This CDR3 region has 13 residues. The DNA for the CDR3 is TGTGCCAGCAGTCGAGGGTTTGAGACTGAAGCTTTCTTT. Translated: CASSRGFETEAFF.

This chain links TRBV19 with TRBJ1-5; possibly TRBD1 for D (5 bases). Germline CDR1 LNHDA, CDR2 SQIVND (reference sequence). Trimming cost V 7 bases and J 4 bases, with 11 bases left between them. The length of the CDR3 is 13 residues. CDR3 sequence (DNA): TGTGCCAGTACAATGGGGGGGAATCAGCCCCAGCATTTT. This translates into CASTMGGNQPQHF.

The V call is TRBV6-5, the J call TRBJ2-1, with 10 bases matching TRBD1. The CDR3 is 16 residues long. CDR1 is MNHEY and CDR2 is SVGAGI in the germline V gene. Trimming cost V 2 bases and J 11 bases; bases outside gene matches: 12. The CDR3 is CASSYPGQGGAGKQFF. The CDR3 bases are TGTGCCAGCAGTTACCCCGGACAGGGGGGAGCCGGGAAGCAGTTCTTC.

This clone was recorded once. The chain uses TRBV5-1 and TRBJ2-7, with TRBD2 matching 8 bases. With 5 bases clipped from V and 4 bases from J, the junction kept 5 bases outside the gene matches. Germline V lookup: CDR1 SGHRS, CDR2 YFSETQ. CDR3 length equals 13 residues. CDR3 region: CASRGLGAYEQYF. In DNA form, the CDR3 reads TGCGCCAGCAGGGGACTAGGAGCTTACGAGCAGTACTTC.

The V call is TRBV4-1, the J call TRBJ1-6; the D gene is possibly TRBD1 (5 bases). CDR1 and CDR2 (germline): MGHRA, YSYEKL. The CDR3 contains 18 residues. V lost 2 bases to trimming and J lost 0 bases, with 14 bases between them. This CDR3 is CASSQNNRMSSYNSPLHF. The CDR3 bases are TGCGCCAGCAGCCAAAATAACAGGATGAGCTCCTATAATTCACCCCTCCACTTT.

This clone was counted a single time. The V and J genes are TRBV5-1 and TRBJ1-1; D gene uncertain. The V end lost 5 bases, the J end lost 7 bases, and 12 bases lay between the germline ends. Germline CDR1 SGHRS, CDR2 YFSETQ. The CDR3 covers 12 residues. CDR3 sequence reads: CASSLAGNEAFF. CDR3 DNA sequence: TGCGCCAGCAGTCTGGCCGGGAATGAAGCTTTCTTT.

The chain couples TRBV27 to TRBJ1-2, with TRBD1 matching 7 bases. The germline V gene encodes CDR1 MNHEY and CDR2 SMNVEV (reference sequence). The CDR3 length is 14 residues. The J segment lost 6 bases and the V segment lost 5 bases, leaving 9 bases of the junction unmatched. As DNA, the CDR3 is TGTGCCAGCAGTCAGTACAGGGGTAGTAATGGCTACACCTTC. It yields the protein CASSQYRGSNGYTF.

This clone turned up a few times. The chain carries TRBV12-5 and TRBJ2-7; D might be TRBD1 (6 bases). V was trimmed by 5 bases and J by 4 bases, leaving 12 bases between them. Germline-derived CDR1 and CDR2 are LGHNT and FRNRAP. The CDR3 consists of 13 residues. CDR3 DNA: TGTGCTAGTGGTGGACAGTTTATATACGAGCAGTACTTC. This gives the protein CASGGQFIYEQYF.